These 15 T cell receptor beta chains originate from one sample sequenced in a study of blood T cells in healthy people across ages. The authors ran a second PCR of roughly 6 to 12 cycles using a sample-barcoded 5' primer and a J-beta primer mix. One entry per CDR3 protein results from TCRdb running MiXCR on the 5' RACE reads. The sample holds about 1.4 million distinct CDR3 sequences, 59% seen once. Sequenced material: blood. Every receptor here comes from a man aged 18-30 years in good health.

This clonotype occurred a few times. The chain carries TRBV12-3 or TRBV12-4 and TRBJ2-5; 10 nucleotides match TRBD1. The CDR3 is made up of 14 amino acids. Losses at the gene ends were 5 bases for V and 6 bases for J; bases not matched to a gene: 6. The DNA for the CDR3 is TGTGCCAGCAGTGCGACAGGGGGCGGAAAGACCCAGTACTTC. It codes for CASSATGGGKTQYF.

The V gene is TRBV9, the J gene TRBJ1-1; D not certain. This CDR3 has 12 residues. CDR1 is SGDLS and CDR2 is YYNGEE in the germline V gene. Trimming took 3 bases from V and 11 from J, leaving 14 bases between them. CDR3 protein: CASSAPDGVAFF. The CDR3 bases are TGTGCCAGCAGCGCCCCCGATGGGGTGGCTTTCTTT.

There are a few counts of this clonotype. The J gene is TRBJ2-1, the V gene TRBV9; 8 nucleotides match TRBD2. Looked up from germline, CDR1 is SGDLS and CDR2 is YYNGEE. This CDR3 is built from 14 residues. Losses at the gene ends were 7 bases for V and 7 bases for J; bases not matched to a gene: 10. The CDR3 DNA reads TGTGCCAGCCAGCCCCCCCGGGAGGGGAATGAGCAGTTCTTC. Residues: CASQPPREGNEQFF.

V usage is TRBV29-1 and J usage is TRBJ2-7; possibly TRBD1 for D (5 bases). Germline V gene sequence: CDR1 SQVTM, CDR2 ANQGSEA. The CDR3 runs 14 residues. Deletions cut 6 bases from V and 4 bases from J, with 19 bases between. The chain's CDR3 is CSVAVLAGPYEQYF. CDR3 coding DNA: TGCAGCGTCGCGGTTTTGGCAGGGCCGTACGAGCAGTACTTC.

The chain recombines TRBV7-2 with TRBJ2-7; 11 bases map to TRBD1. Germline V gives CDR1 SGHTA, CDR2 FQGNSA. CDR3 length: 15 residues. Losses at the gene ends were 5 bases for V and 3 bases for J; bases not matched to a gene: 6. This chain's CDR3 is CASSTWTGGYYEQYF. CDR3 DNA sequence: TGTGCCAGCAGCACCTGGACAGGGGGCTACTACGAGCAGTACTTC.

This chain connects TRBV20-1 to TRBJ2-5, with D possibly being TRBD1 (6 bases). The CDR3 loop spans 19 amino acids. V was shortened by 0 bases and J by 0 bases, with 23 bases between the two germline ends. Germline assignment: CDR1 DFQATT and CDR2 SNEGSKA (reference sequence). CDR3 sequence: CSARERTAPTPPHQETQYF. CDR3 in DNA: TGCAGTGCTAGAGAAAGGACAGCACCAACTCCACCTCACCAAGAGACCCAGTACTTC.

The chain recombines TRBV7-9 with TRBJ2-4, with D tentatively TRBD2 (5 bases). Near its end, the DNA agrees better with TRBJ2-7, so the J call may be wrong. CDR1 is SEHNR, CDR2 FQNEAQ, per germline (reference sequence). CDR3 length: 16 amino acids. The CDR3 coding sequence is TGTGCCAGCAGCTTCCTCCCCGCTACGCTGGCGGGCGAGCAGTACTTC. Its protein product is CASSFLPATLAGEQYF.

This clonotype was seen a handful of times. This chain connects TRBV27 to TRBJ1-2; D is possibly TRBD1 (6 bases). V lost 0 bases to trimming and J lost 6 bases, with 17 bases between them. The CDR3 spans 16 residues. Germline V lookup: CDR1 MNHEY, CDR2 SMNVEV (reference sequence). The CDR3 region has the DNA TGTGCCAGCAGTTTATCGGAGAGAGGGGGGAGCAATGGCTACACCTTC. Translation: CASSLSERGGSNGYTF.

This sequence joins TRBV6-2 or TRBV6-3 and TRBJ2-1, with 9 positions matching TRBD2. CDR3 length: 16 amino acids. V gave up 2 bases and J gave up 2 bases; unmatched junction bases: 4. Germline V CDR1 and CDR2: MNHEY, SVGEGT. The CDR3: CASSYVRGGPYNEQFF. The DNA for the CDR3 is TGTGCCAGCAGTTACGTGCGGGGGGGACCCTACAATGAGCAGTTCTTC.

This sequence joins TRBV28 and TRBJ2-5; no clear D. Germline lookup yields CDR1 MDHEN and CDR2 SYDVKM. With 7 bases removed from V and 4 bases from J, the gap between germline ends came to 10 bases. This CDR3 region has 12 residues. The CDR3, as DNA: TGTGCCAGCACCCAAGGTCCAGAGACCCAGTACTTC. This gives the protein CASTQGPETQYF. The whole variable domain, remainder taken from reference TRBV28 and TRBJ2-5, is DVKVTQSSRYLVKRTGEKVFLECVQDMDHENMFWYRQDPGLGLRLIYFSYDVKMKEKGDIPEGYSVSREKKERFSLILESASTNQTSMYLCASTQGPETQYFGPGTRLLVL.

The chain has TRBV5-1 and TRBJ2-7; D is possibly TRBD2 (5 bases). The end of the DNA is better explained by TRBJ2-5, so the J call may be wrong. CDR3 length: 14 amino acids. Germline V gene data show CDR1 as SGHRS and CDR2 as YFSETQ. CDR3 in amino acids: CASSLKVATETQYF. CDR3 DNA: TGCGCCAGCAGCTTGAAGGTAGCGACGGAGACCCAGTACTTC.

The chain recombines TRBV5-1 with TRBJ2-1; TRBD2 aligns across 8 bases. CDR1 and CDR2 from the germline V gene are SGHRS and YFSETQ. This CDR3 has 15 residues. The ends lost 1 base at V and 3 bases at J; junction bases unmatched: 3. The CDR3 nucleotides are TGCGCCAGCAGCTTGACGGGAGGGGACTACAATGAGCAGTTCTTC. This translates into CASSLTGGDYNEQFF.

The rearrangement links TRBV20-1 to TRBJ2-4, with D perhaps TRBD1 or TRBD2 (5 bases each). The CDR3 is 17 residues long. The V gene's germline CDR1 is DFQATT and CDR2 SNEGSKA (reference sequence). V lost 0 bases to trimming and J lost 13 bases, with 28 bases between them. The CDR3 nucleotides read TGCAGTGCTAGAGACCCCTCCGAGGGACGCTCCTACAATGAGCAGTACTTC. As protein: CSARDPSEGRSYNEQYF.

The V and J genes are TRBV6-6 and TRBJ1-1; D is ambiguous. Looked up from germline, CDR1 is MNHNY and CDR2 is SVGAGI (reference sequence). The CDR3 contains 14 residues. Trimming stripped 5 bases from V and 4 bases from J, with 14 bases between. The chain's CDR3 is CASSRTQGSTEAFF. For the CDR3, the DNA is TGTGCCAGCAGTAGAACTCAAGGTAGCACTGAAGCTTTCTTT.

Of note for this clonotype: A much larger clonotype is one base distant, so this may be a read error. The chain couples TRBV28 to TRBJ2-1; D is possibly TRBD1 (7 bases). CDR3 length: 16 residues. V was clipped by 0 bases and J by 10 bases, with 19 bases between them. Germline CDR1 reads MDHEN; CDR2 reads SYDVKM. Written as DNA, the CDR3 is TGTGCCAGCAGTTTATGGGAGGGGGCGAAACCGTACGAGCAGTTCTTC. This encodes CASSLWEGAKPYEQFF.